This T cell receptor beta chain was profiled in a study of PD-1 blockade in classical Hodgkin lymphoma. Notes on the study in general: Factors driving the repertoire differences, possibly disease activity or prior therapy, remain undefined. In CD4+ cells, TCR diversity went up significantly by C4D1, but in CD8+ cells it did not. In newly diagnosed patients, baseline TCR diversity was reportedly below that of healthy donors.

TCRdb keeps only in-frame clones here, not all; method: immunoSEQ multiplex PCR. The sample has about 23,000 clones; roughly two thirds are singletons. Relapses following autologous stem cell transplantation were seen in all patients, with brentuximab vedotin exposure varying. Relapsed/refractory classical Hodgkin lymphoma patients had complete, partial or progressive responses. This clone was picked up one time. What it binds is not known. This clonotype originated in a human donor with classical Hodgkin lymphoma. Source: peripheral blood mononuclear cells (PBMCs), taken at baseline.

CDR3 sequence: CASPRRPLNTEAFF. CDR3 bases: TGTGCCAGCCCGCGGAGGCCATTGAACACTGAAGCTTTCTTT. The chain couples TRBV11-2 to TRBJ1-1; D gene ambiguous. Trimming took 8 bases from V and 0 from J, leaving 13 bases between them. The CDR3 is 14 residues long. CDR1 and CDR2 (germline): SGHAT, FQNNGV.